Sequencing of this T cell receptor (beta chain) was carried out in a study of T cells expressing NK-cell markers. The wider study: Sorted CD3+CD56+NKG2C+, CD3+CD56+NKG2C- and CD3+CD56-NKG2C+ T-cell subsets were beta-chain profiled.

The germline CDR1 and CDR2 sequences are SGHNT and YENEEA. There are 15 residues in the CDR3. Researchers built TCR beta cDNA using 5'RACE template switching with UMIs. TCRdb reprocessed the 5' RACE reads, keeping one entry per CDR3 protein, no DNA. This table lists some 440,000 distinct CDR3 sequences. The chain recombines TRBV11-3 with TRBJ1-1; TCRdb designates TRBD1, a call that cannot be tested without DNA. The sequencing input was blood T cells: a sorted CD56 or NKG2C T cell subset, CD4+ or CD8+ T cells, or bulk PBMC T cells (not recorded which). This TCR derives from a woman aged 50 to 60 in good health. The CDR3 protein is CASSPDPLTGRKAFF.